This entry features one T cell receptor beta chain sequence. The antigen is undetermined. The entry originates in a study of neoadjuvant anti-PD-1 for oral cavity cancer. For the study at large: Nivolumab at 3 mg/kg was mostly given biweekly, three to four doses, pre-surgery. Around day 43, patients without progression received a fourth nivolumab dose before surgery.

Clones were sequenced by immunoSEQ multiplex PCR, and TCRdb holds only the in-frame ones, with some missing. In the table there are around 6,100 clones, almost 60% of which are singletons. Study-wide points: Only a few patients per response group were TCR-analyzed; validation needed.

Sequences were derived from tumor tissue, sampled before nivolumab (anti-PD-1) treatment. The clonotype was recovered from a person aged 40 to 85 with oral cavity squamous cell carcinoma.

DNA of the CDR3: TGCAGCGTAACAGGAGGCCCAACTACTAGCACAGATACGCAGTATTTT. Translating gives CSVTGGPTTSTDTQYF. The chain is built from TRBV29-1 and TRBJ2-3; D may be TRBD1 or TRBD2 (5 bases each). CDR3 length equals 16 residues. Trimming removed 6 bases at V and 0 bases at J, with 19 bases between. Germline CDR1 and CDR2: SQVTM and ANQGSEA.